Each of the 24 T cell receptor beta chains below was sequenced from the same sample in a study of PD-1 blockade in classical Hodgkin lymphoma. Every one of the patients relapsed after autologous stem cell transplantation (brentuximab vedotin exposure was variable). The protocol was immunoSEQ multiplex PCR, while the TCRdb copy is restricted to in-frame clones and leaves out a portion. The top ten clones hold approximately 12% of a sample with approximately 65,000 clones, approximately 88% of them seen once. Material: peripheral blood mononuclear cells (PBMCs), obtained at baseline. The receptors were gathered from a human donor with classical Hodgkin lymphoma.

The chain links TRBV30 to TRBJ2-3; the D gene is possibly TRBD2 (5 bases). Looked up from germline, CDR1 is GTSNPN and CDR2 is SVGIG (reference sequence). The CDR3 is 16 residues long. V was cut by 0 bases and J by 2 bases, with 15 bases left in between. The CDR3 DNA reads TGTGCCTGGAGTGTATTGGGCGGGTGGAACACAGATACGCAGTATTTT. The encoded protein is CAWSVLGGWNTDTQYF.

The V and J genes are TRBV5-5 and TRBJ2-1, with 9 bases identical to TRBD1. Looked up from germline, CDR1 is SGHKS and CDR2 is YYEKEE (reference sequence). This CDR3 has 15 residues. V lost 5 bases and J lost 9; bases outside the gene matches: 12. CDR3 bases: TGTGCCAGCAGTCGGCCGGGACAGGGAGTGGGTGAGCAGTTCTTC. Translating gives CASSRPGQGVGEQFF.

V and J are TRBV5-8 and TRBJ1-4, with 10 positions matching TRBD1. This CDR3 spans 15 amino acids. The V gene's germline CDR1 is SGHTS and CDR2 YDEGEE. V was clipped by 1 base and J by 7 bases; unmatched bases: 4. CDR3 bases: TGTGCCAGCAGCTTGCGGACAGGGGGAAGTGAAAAACTGTTTTTT. This codes for CASSLRTGGSEKLFF.

This chain uses TRBV5-4 with TRBJ2-3, with 12 bases identical to TRBD2. J gave up 0 bases and V 1 base, and 3 bases lay outside the gene matches. Per the germline V gene, CDR1 is SGHNT and CDR2 is YYREEE (reference sequence). The CDR3 covers 17 residues. This chain's CDR3 is CASSLRLAGASTDTQYF. The CDR3 bases are TGTGCCAGCAGCTTGCGACTAGCGGGAGCTAGCACAGATACGCAGTATTTT.

This sequence joins TRBV4-3 and TRBJ1-4; D unresolved. CDR3 length: 17 residues. Trimming took 0 bases from V and 4 from J, leaving 15 bases between them. Germline CDR1 reads LGHNA; CDR2 reads YSLEER. The CDR3 nucleotides are TGCGCCAGCAGCCAAGAAGGTGCTGGACGGATTAATGAAAAACTGTTTTTT. This sequence encodes CASSQEGAGRINEKLFF.

This clone was recorded only once. The gene calls are TRBV30 and TRBJ1-1; D remains unclear. In germline, CDR1 is GTSNPN, CDR2 SVGIG (reference sequence). The CDR3 contains 12 residues. The ends were cut back, 4 bases at V and 0 bases at J, with 6 bases in the middle. CDR3 amino acids: CAWKGLNTEAFF. DNA of the CDR3: TGTGCCTGGAAGGGCCTGAACACTGAAGCTTTCTTT.

The chain uses TRBV27 and TRBJ1-5; tentatively, D is TRBD1 (5 bases). The CDR3 loop spans 15 amino acids. V lost 0 bases, J lost 1 base, and 7 bases lay in between. CDR1 and CDR2 from the germline V gene are MNHEY and SMNVEV (reference sequence). For the CDR3, the DNA is TGTGCCAGCAGTTTATCGTGGGACAGCAATCAGCCCCAGCATTTT. The encoded protein is CASSLSWDSNQPQHF.

This clone was recorded only once. V is TRBV6-4 and J is TRBJ2-1; a possible D gene is TRBD2 (7 bases). The CDR3 has 15 amino acids. The germline V gene encodes CDR1 MRHNA and CDR2 SNTAGT. The V and J ends lost 0 bases and 9 bases respectively, with 15 bases between them. The DNA of the CDR3 is TGTGCCAGCAGTGACTCGGGGGGGCCCGGTGGTGAGCAGTTCTTC. It codes for CASSDSGGPGGEQFF.

V gene TRBV2 combines with J gene TRBJ1-2; D gene ambiguous. The CDR3 runs 14 residues. Per germline, CDR1 SNHLY and CDR2 FYNNEI. The V gene lost 1 base and the J gene lost 4 bases, with 10 bases spanning the gap. DNA for the CDR3: TGTGCCAGCAGTGAAGAGTGGGAAGTCTATGGCTACACCTTC. This gives the protein CASSEEWEVYGYTF.

This clone was counted once. The V gene is TRBV27, the J gene TRBJ2-7, with D hard to call. V dropped 7 bases and J dropped 3 bases, with 22 bases sitting between them. Germline-derived CDR1 and CDR2 are MNHEY and SMNVEV (reference sequence). CDR3 length: 16 residues. CDR3 amino acids: CASTPLPAALNYEQYF. Written as DNA, the CDR3 is TGTGCCAGCACTCCCCTACCCGCAGCCCTAAACTACGAGCAGTACTTC.

The gene calls are TRBV7-2 and TRBJ2-6; the D gene could be TRBD1 or TRBD2 (5 bases each). With 8 bases removed from V and 2 bases from J, the gap between germline ends came to 13 bases. Germline values: CDR1 SGHTA, CDR2 FQGNSA. The CDR3 is made up of 15 amino acids. The CDR3 region has the DNA TGTGCCAGCTCTCTGTTGGGGGCTGGGGCCAACGTCCTGACTTTC. It specifies CASSLLGAGANVLTF.

This CDR3 is CACNLHGGSGQPQHF. CDR3 DNA: TGTGCCTGCAATCTTCATGGGGGATCTGGGCAGCCCCAGCATTTT. V is TRBV30 and J is TRBJ1-5; D possibly corresponds to TRBD1 (5 bases). Looked up from germline, CDR1 is GTSNPN and CDR2 is SVGIG (reference sequence). There are 15 residues in the CDR3. V was shortened by 6 bases and J by 7 bases, with 22 bases between the two germline ends.

This clone was seen more than once but under ten times. V and J are TRBV14 and TRBJ1-3; no firm D call. This CDR3 comprises 14 residues. CDR1 is SGHDN and CDR2 is FVKESK in the germline V gene. With 5 bases removed from V and 4 bases from J, the gap between germline ends came to 12 bases. The CDR3: CASSARLVGNTIYF. CDR3 nucleotide sequence: TGTGCCAGCAGCGCTAGGCTCGTGGGAAACACCATATATTTT.

This clone was observed a handful of times. This CDR3 is also generated by other DNA sequences in the sample. The gene calls are TRBV7-6 and TRBJ2-2; the D gene is possibly TRBD2 (6 bases). The CDR3 extends over 16 amino acids. Germline CDR1 reads SGHVS; CDR2 reads FNYEAQ. The V end lost 1 base, the J end lost 0 bases, and 9 bases lay between the germline ends. CDR3 DNA sequence: TGTGCCAGCAGCTTAGTTTCGGGGGCGAACACCGGGGAGCTGTTTTTT. Its translation: CASSLVSGANTGELFF.

The V gene is TRBV19, the J gene TRBJ1-2; a possible D gene is TRBD1 (6 bases). CDR1 LNHDA and CDR2 SQIVND come from the germline V gene (reference sequence). There are 17 residues in the CDR3. V lost 0 bases to trimming and J lost 5 bases, with 19 bases between them. CDR3 protein: CASSIDRGPGHPYGYTF. DNA for the CDR3: TGTGCCAGTAGTATAGATCGGGGGCCGGGACATCCTTATGGCTACACCTTC. Looking up the rest from reference TRBV19 and TRBJ1-2 gives the full variable domain: DGGITQSPKYLFRKEGQNVTLSCEQNLNHDAMYWYRQDPGQGLRLIYYSQIVNDFQKGDIAEGYSVSREKKESFPLTVTSAQKNPTAFYLCASSIDRGPGHPYGYTFGSGTRLTVV.

The chain recombines TRBV6-6 with TRBJ2-2; 7 nucleotides line up with TRBD1. The V segment lost 9 bases and the J segment 1 base; nucleotides outside the gene matches: 8. CDR3 length equals 15 residues. Germline values: CDR1 MNHNY, CDR2 SVGAGI (reference sequence). CDR3 sequence reads: CASSRDSLNTGELFF. In DNA form, the CDR3 reads TGTGCCAGTAGTCGGGACAGTTTGAACACCGGGGAGCTGTTTTTT.

The chain joins TRBV7-2 to TRBJ1-3; no clear D gene. Germline assignment: CDR1 SGHTA and CDR2 FQGNSA. This CDR3 is built from 15 residues. V lost 2 bases to trimming and J lost 1 base, with 9 bases between them. In nucleotides, the CDR3 is TGTGCCAGCAGCTTATTGGGCGTGTCTGGAAACACCATATATTTT. Protein: CASSLLGVSGNTIYF.

The J gene is TRBJ1-1, the V gene TRBV4-2; the match to TRBD1 covers 8 bases. The CDR3 loop spans 16 amino acids. V dropped 3 bases and J dropped 1; count of bases not matched to a gene: 7. Germline V gene data show CDR1 as LGHNA and CDR2 as YNFKEQ. This CDR3 is CASSQGQTGANTEAFF. CDR3 nucleotides: TGTGCCAGCAGCCAGGGTCAGACAGGGGCGAACACTGAAGCTTTCTTT.

This chain links TRBV5-4 with TRBJ1-2; D possibly corresponds to TRBD1 (6 bases). The CDR3 is made up of 18 amino acids. Trimming removed 6 bases from V and 3 bases from J, with 27 bases in between. In germline, CDR1 is SGHNT, CDR2 YYREEE (reference sequence). The CDR3 spells CASTFLIGGWEGDYGYTF. CDR3 nucleotides: TGTGCCAGCACCTTCCTCATTGGAGGTTGGGAGGGGGACTATGGCTACACCTTC.

This clone appeared a few times. J is TRBJ2-1 and V is TRBV6-4; possibly TRBD1 for D (6 bases). This CDR3 is 15 amino acids long. The V and J ends lost 0 bases and 4 bases respectively, with 10 bases between them. CDR1 and CDR2 from the germline V gene are MRHNA and SNTAGT. The CDR3 loop is CASSDSGQGYNEQFF. Written as DNA, the CDR3 is TGTGCCAGCAGTGACTCTGGCCAGGGGTACAATGAGCAGTTCTTC.

The chain couples TRBV5-1 to TRBJ2-7; D tentatively fits TRBD1 or TRBD2 (5 bases each). The CDR3 has 14 residues. The germline V gene encodes CDR1 SGHRS and CDR2 YFSETQ. The V end lost 7 bases, the J end lost 3 bases, and 17 bases lay between the germline ends. In nucleotides, the CDR3 is TGCGCCAGCTCTGCTCGGTGGGGGATCTACGAGCAGTACTTC. Its protein product is CASSARWGIYEQYF.

The chain couples TRBV30 to TRBJ2-3, with 8 bases fitting TRBD2. The germline gives CDR1 GTSNPN, CDR2 SVGIG (reference sequence). This CDR3 is built from 13 residues. V lost 3 bases and J lost 6; bases outside the gene matches: 5. The CDR3 loop is CAWRAGAHDTQYF. CDR3 coding DNA: TGTGCCTGGAGAGCGGGGGCGCATGATACGCAGTATTTT. Using reference TRBV30 and TRBJ2-3 for the parts outside the CDR3, the full variable domain is SQTIHQWPATLVQPVGSPLSLECTVEGTSNPNLYWYRQAAGRGLQLLFYSVGIGQISSEVPQNLSASRPQDRQFILSSKKLLLSDSGFYLCAWRAGAHDTQYFGPGTRLTVL.

The rearrangement uses TRBV6-1 and TRBJ1-2; D is uncertain. V lost 3 bases and J 4 bases, leaving 12 bases between the germline ends. This CDR3 contains 14 residues. Germline lookup yields CDR1 MNHNS and CDR2 SASEGT. The CDR3 sequence: CASSDPGEIYGYTF. DNA of the CDR3: TGTGCCAGCAGTGACCCCGGGGAGATCTATGGCTACACCTTC.

V is TRBV9 and J is TRBJ2-7, with D possibly matching TRBD2 (6 bases). The CDR3 covers 15 residues. Germline values: CDR1 SGDLS, CDR2 YYNGEE. Trimming removed 0 bases at V and 0 bases at J, with 10 bases between. CDR3 nucleotide sequence: TGTGCCAGCAGCGTAGATTCGGGGGACTCCTACGAGCAGTACTTC. Translation gives CASSVDSGDSYEQYF.